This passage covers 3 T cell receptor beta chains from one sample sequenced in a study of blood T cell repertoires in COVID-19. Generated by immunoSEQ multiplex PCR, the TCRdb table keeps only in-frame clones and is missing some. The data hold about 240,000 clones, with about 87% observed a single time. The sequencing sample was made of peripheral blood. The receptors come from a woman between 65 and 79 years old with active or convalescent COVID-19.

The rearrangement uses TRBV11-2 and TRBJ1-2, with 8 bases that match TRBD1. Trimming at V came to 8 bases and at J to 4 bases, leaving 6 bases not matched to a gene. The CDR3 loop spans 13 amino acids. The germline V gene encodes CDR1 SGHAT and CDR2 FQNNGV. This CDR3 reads CASSTGGLYGYTF. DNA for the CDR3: TGTGCCAGCTCTACAGGGGGGCTCTATGGCTACACCTTC.

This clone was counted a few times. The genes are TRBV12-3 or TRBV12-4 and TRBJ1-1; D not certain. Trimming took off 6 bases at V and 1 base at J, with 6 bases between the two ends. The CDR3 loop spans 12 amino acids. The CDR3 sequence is CASRPGNTEAFF. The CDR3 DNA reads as TGTGCCAGCAGGCCGGGGAACACTGAAGCTTTCTTT.

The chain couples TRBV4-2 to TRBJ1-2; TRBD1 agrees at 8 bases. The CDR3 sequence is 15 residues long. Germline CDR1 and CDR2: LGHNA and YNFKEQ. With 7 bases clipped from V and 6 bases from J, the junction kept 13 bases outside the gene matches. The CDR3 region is CASNRELGQVNGYTF. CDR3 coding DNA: TGTGCCAGCAACCGGGAACTGGGACAGGTAAATGGCTACACCTTC.